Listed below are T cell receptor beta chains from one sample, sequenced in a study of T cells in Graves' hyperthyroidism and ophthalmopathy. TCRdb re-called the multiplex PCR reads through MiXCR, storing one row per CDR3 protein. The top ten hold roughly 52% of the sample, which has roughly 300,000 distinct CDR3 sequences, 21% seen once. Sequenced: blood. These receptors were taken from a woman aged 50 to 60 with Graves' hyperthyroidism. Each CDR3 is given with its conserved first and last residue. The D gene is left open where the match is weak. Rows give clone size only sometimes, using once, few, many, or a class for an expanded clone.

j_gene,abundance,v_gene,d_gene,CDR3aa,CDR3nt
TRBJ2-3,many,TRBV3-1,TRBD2,CASSQRTSDTDTQYF,TGTGCCAGCAGCCAAAGGACTAGCGACACAGATACGCAGTATTTT
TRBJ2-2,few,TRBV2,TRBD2,CARRTSGGSNTGELFF,TGTGCCAGACGGACTAGCGGGGGGTCGAACACCGGGGAGCTGTTTTTT
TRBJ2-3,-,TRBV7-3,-,CASSPLVADTQYF,TGTGCCAGCAGCCCACTAGTGGCAGATACGCAGTATTTT
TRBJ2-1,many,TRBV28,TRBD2,CASSPGTSGRGEQFF,TGTGCCAGCAGCCCCGGGACTAGCGGGAGAGGTGAGCAGTTCTTC
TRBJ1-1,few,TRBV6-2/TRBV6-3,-,CASTNLERAFF,TGTGCCAGCACCAACCTGGAAAGGGCTTTCTTT
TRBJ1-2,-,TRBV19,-,CASSAGAGSNYGYTF,TGTGCCAGTAGTGCGGGGGCCGGGTCTAACTATGGCTACACCTTC
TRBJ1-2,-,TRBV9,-,CASSGRTGGLGYGYTF,TGTGCCAGCAGCGGAAGAACTGGGGGGCTTGGCTATGGCTACACCTTC
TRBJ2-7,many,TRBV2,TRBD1,CASTTGTGLSYEQYF,TGTGCCAGCACCACCGGGACAGGGCTTTCCTACGAGCAGTACTTC
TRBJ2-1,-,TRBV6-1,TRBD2,CASSQSSGTSRDEQFF,TGTGCCAGCAGTCAATCCTCCGGGACTAGCCGGGATGAGCAGTTCTTC
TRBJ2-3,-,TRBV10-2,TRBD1,CASSGYGTDSSTDTQYF,TGCGCCAGCAGTGGGTACGGGACAGACTCTAGCACAGATACGCAGTATTTT
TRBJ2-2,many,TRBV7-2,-,CASSRPREGVGNTGELFF,TGTGCCAGCAGCCGCCCTCGAGAGGGTGTGGGGAACACCGGGGAGCTGTTTTTT
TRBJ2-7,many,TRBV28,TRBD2,CASSLPGLAGNEQYF,TGTGCCAGCAGCCTACCGGGACTAGCGGGAAACGAGCAGTACTTC
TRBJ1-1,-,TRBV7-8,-,CASSAIDRRDTEAFF,TGTGCCAGCAGCGCTATCGACAGGCGGGACACTGAAGCTTTCTTT
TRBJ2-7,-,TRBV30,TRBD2,CAWRTPRTSGYYEQYF,TGTGCCTGGAGAACTCCCCGGACTAGCGGGTATTACGAGCAGTACTTC
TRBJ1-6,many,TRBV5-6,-,CASSETGPGNSPLHF,TGTGCCAGCAGCGAAACCGGGCCGGGTAATTCACCCCTCCACTTT
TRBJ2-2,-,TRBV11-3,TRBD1,CASSSTGLTGELFF,TGTGCCAGCAGCTCGACAGGGCTCACCGGGGAGCTGTTTTTT
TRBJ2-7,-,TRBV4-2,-,CASSQDLGSTDEQYF,TGTGCCAGCAGCCAAGATCTCGGTAGCACCGACGAGCAGTACTTC